This T cell receptor (beta chain) was observed in a study of cytomegalovirus exposure and HLA in healthy donors (dated by TCRdb to 2017 to 2019). Study-level background: According to an earlier analysis of around 600 of the donors, roughly 180 million T cells yielded over 90 million unique TCR beta sequences and 276 Gb of sequence data. An earlier analysis of 587 of the donors used high-throughput TCR beta sequencing to judge whether each TCR beta V gene segment behaved as functional or pseudogenic. The number of typed donors differed by locus: 629-630 for A, B, C, DRB1 and DQB1; 522 for DQA1; some 590 for DPA1; and some 470 for DPB1. Every repertoire in the discovery cohort had been generated on one and the same sequencing platform. High-throughput TCR immunosequencing, statistical association of individual TCRs with disease status, and machine learning were combined to predict cytomegalovirus infection status. A later genetic analysis used genome-wide SNP genotypes for about 65% of the roughly 700 donors, treating that subset as a discovery cohort. The study profiled the T cell repertoires of under 700 subjects by immunosequencing and related them to cytomegalovirus serostatus. The genetic ancestry cluster associated with self-reported Caucasian donors included 80% to 90% of the 300 to 450 genotyped donors. The later analysis used no new phenotypic data to find candidate immune exposures, relying instead on TCR beta sequences and their occurrence across donors. Among roughly 400 genotyped donors of the cohort, an average of roughly 230,000 unique TCR beta nucleotide sequences was sequenced per donor, of which 15% to 20% were non-productive. An early release covering roughly 580 HLA-typed donors comprised about 320 gigabases of sequencing data and 65 million to 100 million unique TCR sequences. Both class I and class II loci were covered by HLA typing, at four-digit resolution. About five DR-DQ haplotypes were treated as single units for association and clustering because of strong linkage in the cohort. Besides the first cohort of hundreds of subjects, a separate validation cohort made up of 120 different subjects was used. The study aimed to test whether signatures of past pathogen exposure could be identified by cataloging public T cell receptors. A later analysis re-analyzed previously published TCR beta repertoires from 660 or so donors and added high-resolution HLA genotyping to study TCR occurrence patterns. Alongside the repertoire data, information on donor age, sex, ethnicity and CMV serostatus was compiled. Summary of the overall study and its limitations: The classifier was reported to diagnose cytomegalovirus status with high specificity and sensitivity in both the original and validation cohorts. A later genetic analysis reported fewer N-insertions in productive TCRs among donors in an Asian-associated ancestry cluster than the roughly 640-donor mean. Because HLA typing was missing for some donors at each locus, association tests included only the typed subset. The study gave a list of about 160 TCR beta chains associated with cytomegalovirus. Sequencing depth was assumed to be roughly uniform across donors in the presence/absence analyses, though that assumption may not hold. A later analysis found that HLA-associated TCR beta chains were more clonally expanded and had lower generation probabilities than equally common non-associated chains. In this cohort, only TCR beta chains were sequenced, and detectable features were limited by the absence of alpha or paired-chain data. A cluster of highly shared sequence variants was judged likely to be a technical artifact of the sequencing pipeline. In a later analysis, most CMV-associated TCR beta chains were found to appear HLA-restricted, with HLA associations seemingly driven largely by CMV exposure. The 87-base-pair reads could not distinguish some IMGT-functional V segments, including TRBV6-2 and TRBV6-3, so those segments were excluded. A few of the identified cytomegalovirus-associated TCR beta chains were confirmed in vitro to be specific for cytomegalovirus antigens. A further reported finding was that TCR beta sequences accurately predicted the HLA-A and HLA-B alleles for most subjects in the first cohort. A later analysis reported that several top co-occurrence clusters appeared linked to parvovirus B19, influenza, CMV and Epstein-Barr virus. In an earlier analysis of 500 to 650 of the donors, most TCR beta V segments appeared in productive rearrangements about 87% or about 30% of the time, broadly matching IMGT annotations. Specific HLA alleles were associated with 18,000 or so TCR beta sequences at a false discovery rate of 0.05 in a later analysis. The authors suggested that the approach could potentially be extended to other disease states and immunological phenotypes. Strong co-occurrence of HLA alleles, especially DR and DQ, made assigning TCR associations to individual alleles difficult. Correlated functional status among segregating V segments might be attributable to linkage disequilibrium, but an unknown experimental factor could not be ruled out. For the cohort, immune exposure information was limited to CMV serostatus. A later analysis found that TCR association rates varied across HLA loci, with DRB1 alleles showing the most associated TCRs and HLA-C alleles the fewest. Because counts were too low, about 18 rarely observed V segments, including chromosome 9 orphons, were excluded from the earlier analysis of a few hundred of the donors. Across donors, most TCR sequences were observed very rarely, whereas some public TCRs were present in many individuals. A later genetic analysis associated a missense DCLRE1C variant with V-gene and J-gene trimming of TCR beta chains, and an independent cohort replicated the association.

As to this clone: Its specific antigen is unknown.

The cohort was made up of roughly 670 healthy bone marrow donors. At the time of sampling, every cohort member was nominally healthy, though immune exposures that went unrecorded were likely present. The donor was CMV seronegative and belonged to the group of roughly 330 seronegative cohort members. Every donor gave a peripheral blood sample, and the peripheral blood mononuclear cells from that sample were used for TCR beta sequencing. Genomic DNA extraction from the blood cell samples was performed with the Qiagen DNeasy Blood Extraction Kit. Measured from the cysteine to the phenylalanine, the CDR3 is 15 residues long. The read is trimmed to its CDR3 DNA, 45 bases read in frame from base 1. From the germline V gene (reference sequence), CDR1 is MNHNY and CDR2 is SVGAGI. V was cut back by 6 bases and J by 6 bases, leaving a gap of 20 bases between them. Receptor libraries were prepared by the immunoSEQ multiplex PCR assay. For the multiplex PCR, a mixture combining 60 forward primers for TCR Vbeta segments and 13 reverse primers for TCR Jbeta segments was used. The CDR3 region of rearranged TCR beta genes was amplified from genomic DNA with a multiplex PCR assay. The Illumina HiSeq System was used to sequence the amplified TCR beta libraries as 87-base-pair reads. Regarding the original processing steps: A later analysis counted about 82 million unique TCR beta chains across the 670 or so repertoires, and some 12 million of these chains were shared by at least two donors. Raw reads were error-corrected and collapsed into unique sequences by a nearest-neighbor algorithm in which closely related sequences were merged to remove PCR and sequencing errors. To assign V, D and J gene segments, CDR3 sequences were aligned to IMGT reference sequences. Each retained sequence needed at least a six-nucleotide match to both a V gene segment and a J gene segment. A rearrangement was called productive if the CDR3 had no stop codons and remained in frame with V and J, and every other rearrangement was called non-productive. Following IMGT convention, CDR3 was defined as the stretch from the second conserved V-encoded cysteine up to the conserved J-encoded phenylalanine. The earlier analysis of 587 of the donors excluded sequences that lacked an unambiguous match to a single V gene segment. An earlier analysis of several hundred of the donors called V segments functional above 56.7% productive rearrangements and segregating when the between-donor standard deviation exceeded 5%. A statistical classification framework was developed to diagnose cytomegalovirus status using the catalog of TCR beta chain sequences. A later analysis assigned V and J genes by comparing TCR nucleotide sequences with IMGT/GENE-DB human TR gene sequences. The TCRdist pipeline was used in a later analysis to assign CDR3 sequences and most-parsimonious VDJ recombination scenarios. In a later analysis, every TCR beta chain was defined by the combination of its CDR3 amino acid sequence and its V-gene family, and reads without a unique V-gene family were dropped. In a later analysis, around 600 highly shared, low-generation-probability nucleotide sequences were removed to address suspected cross-contamination and a sequencing artifact. In a later analysis, a clonal expansion index for each public chain was calculated from normalized within-repertoire ranks of inferred template counts. In a later analysis, generation probabilities were computed with a VDJ recombination model fitted to out-of-frame rearrangements, and the resulting probabilities were checked against IGoR. In a later analysis, hypergeometric tests were used to score TCR-TCR, TCR-HLA and TCR-CMV co-occurrence, with a repertoire-size bias correction applied to TCR pairs. In a later analysis, false discovery rates were estimated by permuting HLA or CMV assignments 20 times. In a later analysis, co-occurring TCRs were grouped using DBSCAN, with TCRdist sequence similarity added in when clustering inside HLA-allele-positive subsets. Repertoires with fewer than 30,000 or more than 120,000 public chains were left out of co-occurrence clustering, as were five repertoires with anomalous nucleotide sharing. Imported from immuneACCESS, the table was reduced by TCRdb to in-frame sequences with V and J called. These copies leave out some clones; in studies compared against another copy, an unresolved V gene accounts for under half, and the cause of the remainder is not known. V and J calls and clone size are those listed in that table; D and trimming were worked out from the DNA. This sample's table carries 55,000 to 80,000 clones. In total, the top ten clones hold 2.5% to 3% of the sample.

The V gene is TRBV6-6 and the J gene is TRBJ1-2, with a weak D call of TRBD1 (5 bases match). The TCR sequence derives from a man aged 40-50 years in good health and CMV-seronegative. Specimen: PBMCs. CDR3 region: CASSKGATGWDGYTF. The base sequence is TGTGCCAGCAGCAAAGGGGCTACAGGATGGGATGGCTACACCTTC.